Below, 6 T cell receptor beta chains from the same sample are listed, as sequenced in a study of T cell repertoires in cytomegalovirus infection. TCRdb itself ran the reads through MiXCR, one entry per CDR3 protein. The profile shows 400,000 to 600,000 distinct CDR3 sequences, about 42% of them singletons. No antigens are known for them. This material consisted of cultured PBMCs, taken from culture after CMV antigen stimulation. The receptors originated from a human donor in good health (CMV status not recorded). Some clones in this sample may be carry-over from other donors' samples.

The chain combines TRBV6-1 with TRBJ1-3; perhaps TRBD1 as D (5 bases). CDR1 is MNHNS and CDR2 is SASEGT in the germline V gene. Trimming cost V 7 bases and J 0 bases, with 10 bases left between them. The CDR3 has 14 residues. Written as DNA, the CDR3 is TGTGCCAGCAACGGGGCACCCTCTGGAAACACCATATATTTT. Its protein product is CASNGAPSGNTIYF.

This chain links TRBV5-4 with TRBJ2-3; 13 bases line up with TRBD2. The CDR3 runs to 17 residues. The J segment lost 1 base and the V segment lost 2 bases, leaving 4 bases of the junction unmatched. The V gene's germline CDR1 is SGHNT and CDR2 YYREEE (reference sequence). The CDR3 DNA is TGTGCCAGCAGCTTCAGACTAGCGGGAGGTGGCACAGATACGCAGTATTTT. Its translation is CASSFRLAGGGTDTQYF.

The rearrangement joins TRBV7-6 to TRBJ2-7; D unresolved. Germline V gene lookup returns CDR1 SGHVS and CDR2 FNYEAQ. This CDR3 has 15 residues. The V end lost 5 bases, the J end lost 2 bases, and 16 bases lay between the germline ends. CDR3 nucleotide sequence: TGTGCCAGCAGCCCAATCGGCAACTCACCCTACGAGCAGTACTTC. This codes for CASSPIGNSPYEQYF.

This clonotype has a handful of counts. V and J are TRBV7-8 and TRBJ2-7; no definite D call. The CDR3 is 13 residues long. The V gene lost 6 bases and the J gene lost 6 bases, with 15 bases spanning the gap. Germline V lookup: CDR1 SGHVS, CDR2 FQNEAQ. The CDR3 DNA sequence: TGTGCCAGCAGTTTGCTTGTGGTTTTCGAGCAGTACTTC. Amino acid sequence: CASSLLVVFEQYF.

The rearrangement joins TRBV7-2 to TRBJ2-5; 7 bases fit TRBD2. The CDR3 has 14 amino acids. Germline V lookup: CDR1 SGHTA, CDR2 FQGNSA. The junction had 1 base not matched to a gene; V was cut back by 1 base and J by 2 bases. CDR3 nucleotide sequence: TGTGCCAGCAGCTTAGACGGGAGGCAAGAGACCCAGTACTTC. Protein product: CASSLDGRQETQYF.

The chain couples TRBV7-8 to TRBJ2-5; a possible D gene is TRBD1 (5 bases). There are 15 residues in the CDR3. The germline V gene encodes CDR1 SGHVS and CDR2 FQNEAQ. V was clipped by 1 base and J by 0 bases, with 9 bases between them. The CDR3 region is CASSLVAGYQETQYF. CDR3 bases: TGTGCCAGCAGCTTAGTGGCAGGGTACCAAGAGACCCAGTACTTC. Together with reference TRBV7-8 and TRBJ2-5, the CDR3 gives the full variable domain: GAGVSQSPRYKVAKRGQDVALRCDPISGHVSLFWYQQALGQGPEFLTYFQNEAQLDKSGLPSDRFFAERPEGSVSTLKIQRTQQEDSAVYLCASSLVAGYQETQYFGPGTRLLVL.